These T cell receptor beta chains were read from a single sample in a study of blood T cell repertoires in COVID-19. The method was immunoSEQ multiplex PCR; TCRdb's version includes in-frame clones alone and lacks a portion of them. The data show 65,000 to 85,000 clones, over 70% seen once. Sequencing was performed on peripheral blood. These receptors came from a man in his fifties with active or convalescent COVID-19. Each CDR3 is given without its conserved first and last residue. Rows give clone size only sometimes, using once, few, many, or a class for an expanded clone.

V gene,clone size,CDR3 protein
TRBV30,NA,AWSRRDTEAF
TRBV28,few,ASSLSGYGGETQY
TRBV6-2/TRBV6-3,NA,ASSYGSVGAQPQH
TRBV19,NA,ASSIGTPSNQPQH
TRBV7-7,NA,ASSLGRDEKLF
TRBV11-2,once,ASSLVSRDRYGYT
TRBV18,NA,ASSPVAGDGYT
TRBV19,NA,ASSIADGGLYGYT
TRBV5-1,NA,ASSLRGQATDTQY
TRBV9,NA,ASSVVGDGNTIY
TRBV7-3,NA,ASSLIPGNTEAF
TRBV29-1,NA,SAGTDPNGYT
TRBV6-2/TRBV6-3,NA,ASSLATDTGELF
TRBV5-4,many,ASSLARGTDANSPLH
TRBV4-2,NA,ASSQDRQDRNTIY
TRBV24-1,NA,ATRGATNTGELF
TRBV12-3/TRBV12-4,NA,ALQGPGELF
TRBV29-1,NA,SANQGNTEAF
TRBV6-5,once,ASKGADGYT
TRBV3-1/TRBV3-2,NA,ASSQSNSLGYT
TRBV7-2,NA,ASSLDSGGPSSYNEQF
TRBV19,NA,ASSSRREGNQPQH
TRBV11-3,NA,ASSFQTGFEQY
TRBV18,NA,ASTNQAGASQF
TRBV6-2/TRBV6-3,NA,ASSYRQVGAGTGKAF
TRBV5-4,NA,ASSLLASDTAAF
TRBV7-3,NA,ASSLGPQGEHGYT
TRBV3-1/TRBV3-2,NA,ASSQRGGNSGNTIY
TRBV6-2/TRBV6-3,few,ASSSSATDTQY
TRBV5-1,NA,ASSPQMAGGRSEQF
TRBV7-9,once,ASSLTGDLYEQY
TRBV19,NA,ASSGSEDRGPNQPQH
TRBV30,few,AWDRWRAPNEKLF
TRBV5-5,NA,ASSSSFQETQY
TRBV7-9,NA,ASSLVTEFYGYT
TRBV5-1,NA,ASSQVDTNEKLF